These 19 T cell receptor beta chains came from one sample sequenced in a study of T-cell memory formation after mild COVID-19. TCRdb reprocessed the 5' RACE reads via MiXCR and lists one record per CDR3 protein. The sample lists 450,000 to 650,000 distinct CDR3 sequences; roughly 17% were seen once. Specimen: PBMCs or a T cell subset sorted from them (not recorded which). Every receptor here comes from an adult woman who had mild COVID-19 (a few samples of this study predate the infection). Cell type and time point are not known.

Only a few counts were recorded for this clonotype. The chain links TRBV18 to TRBJ1-1; 11 bases map to TRBD1. Looked up from germline, CDR1 is KGHSH and CDR2 is LQKENI. The V and J ends lost 3 bases and 5 bases, in that order; junction bases with no gene match: 5. The CDR3 covers 15 residues. The CDR3 DNA reads TGTGCCAGCTCACCGGACAGGGGGCGATGGACTGAAGCTTTCTTT. The encoded protein is CASSPDRGRWTEAFF.

This clonotype was seen a few times. The CDR3 here is CSVEWDSSYEQYF. The CDR3 nucleotides read TGCAGCGTTGAGTGGGACAGCTCCTACGAGCAGTACTTC. The V call is TRBV29-1, the J call TRBJ2-7, with 7 nucleotides matching TRBD1. CDR1 is SQVTM, CDR2 ANQGSEA, per germline. The CDR3 runs 13 residues. Trimming removed 3 bases from V and 0 bases from J; junction bases left unmatched: 2.

A few counts support this clonotype. The chain employs TRBV7-6 and TRBJ2-2; TRBD2 matches at 14 bases. With 7 bases clipped from V and 4 bases from J, the junction kept 8 bases outside the gene matches. Germline V CDR1 and CDR2: SGHVS, FNYEAQ. There are 17 residues in the CDR3. The CDR3 reads CASTWTSGRSGTGELFF. The CDR3 DNA reads as TGTGCCAGCACCTGGACTAGCGGGAGGTCGGGCACCGGGGAGCTGTTTTTT.

The rearrangement uses TRBV3-1 and TRBJ2-1; 8 bases are a match to TRBD1. The CDR3 extends over 15 amino acids. Trimming took 5 bases from V and 1 from J; bases not matched to a gene: 4. From germline, CDR1 is LGHDT and CDR2 YNNKEL (reference sequence). The CDR3 loop reads CASSFRDRSYNEQFF. In DNA form, the CDR3 reads TGTGCCAGCAGCTTCCGGGACAGGTCCTACAATGAGCAGTTCTTC.

This chain uses TRBV12-3 or TRBV12-4 with TRBJ1-5; D unclear. V was shortened by 4 bases and J by 9 bases, with 13 bases between the two germline ends. CDR3 length: 13 residues. The CDR3 DNA is TGTGCCAGCAGTTCGCCGGGCTCTCGGCCCCAGCATTTT. Amino acid sequence: CASSSPGSRPQHF.

The rearrangement uses TRBV5-1 and TRBJ1-2, with no clear D. There are 13 residues in the CDR3. With 0 bases removed from V and 3 bases from J, the gap between germline ends came to 6 bases. In germline, CDR1 is SGHRS, CDR2 YFSETQ. The CDR3 region is CASSLDGYYGYTF. The CDR3 coding sequence is TGCGCCAGCAGCTTGGATGGGTACTATGGCTACACCTTC. The full variable domain, rest sourced from reference TRBV5-1 and TRBJ1-2, is KAGVTQTPRYLIKTRGQQVTLSCSPISGHRSVSWYQQTPGQGLQFLFEYFSETQRNKGNFPGRFSGRQFSNSRSEMNVSTLELGDSALYLCASSLDGYYGYTFGSGTRLTVV.

The chain links TRBV6-5 to TRBJ2-2, with D unresolved. Germline CDR1 and CDR2: MNHEY and SVGAGI. This CDR3 comprises 13 residues. V lost 6 bases to trimming and J lost 1 base, with 6 bases between them. CDR3 DNA: TGTGCCAGCAGCCCCCTGAACACCGGGGAGCTGTTTTTT. Its protein is CASSPLNTGELFF.

This clonotype was picked up a small number of times. The gene calls are TRBV9 and TRBJ1-2; D is unclear. Trimming stripped 6 bases from V and 2 bases from J, with 8 bases between. This CDR3 is built from 12 residues. CDR1 and CDR2 from the germline V gene are SGDLS and YYNGEE. The CDR3 region is CASTTPNYGYTF. The CDR3 DNA follows: TGTGCCAGCACGACACCAAACTATGGCTACACCTTC.

The gene calls are TRBV9 and TRBJ1-4, with D uncertain. This CDR3 is 14 amino acids long. Deletions cut 4 bases from V and 0 bases from J, with 7 bases between. Germline CDR1 SGDLS, CDR2 YYNGEE. CDR3: CASSRLPTNEKLFF. For the CDR3, the DNA is TGTGCCAGCAGCCGTCTCCCAACTAATGAAAAACTGTTTTTT.

Many counts were recorded for this clonotype. The chain has TRBV4-1 and TRBJ2-2; D tentatively reads TRBD1 or TRBD2 (5 bases each). From germline, CDR1 is MGHRA and CDR2 YSYEKL. V lost 2 bases and J lost 2, with 9 bases in between. The CDR3 is 15 residues long. DNA of the CDR3: TGCGCCAGCAGCCAATGGGGACCCAACACCGGGGAGCTGTTTTTT. Translation gives CASSQWGPNTGELFF.

A few counts support this clonotype. The gene calls are TRBV4-1 and TRBJ2-1, with 10 bases identical to TRBD2. The CDR3 loop spans 15 amino acids. Germline assignment: CDR1 MGHRA and CDR2 YSYEKL. J gave up 11 bases and V 0 bases, and 7 bases lay outside the gene matches. The DNA of the CDR3 is TGCGCCAGCAGCCAAGACCCAGCGGGGGGGTTTAAGCAGTTCTTC. This codes for CASSQDPAGGFKQFF.

This clonotype was observed a few times. At one boundary the junction diverges from the germline segment, which might be a read error. The V gene is TRBV7-2, the J gene TRBJ2-3; D is unclear. There are 8 residues in the CDR3. Germline CDR1 reads SGHTA; CDR2 reads FQGNSA. CDR3 sequence: CASSLTTF. CDR3 in DNA: TGTGCCAGCAGCCTTACTACCTTT.

The table lists this clonotype with a count of one. The chain joins TRBV7-2 to TRBJ2-3; 8 bases are a match to TRBD1. Germline V gene lookup returns CDR1 SGHTA and CDR2 FQGNSA. Trimming took 5 bases from V and 0 from J; bases not matched to a gene: 7. The CDR3 covers 16 residues. The CDR3 is CASSPRGTGSTDTQYF. DNA of the CDR3: TGTGCCAGCAGCCCGAGAGGGACAGGTAGCACAGATACGCAGTATTTT.

There are many counts of this clonotype. The chain is built from TRBV7-3 and TRBJ2-3, with D perhaps TRBD2 (5 bases). Germline values: CDR1 SGHTA, CDR2 FQGTGA. This CDR3 spans 16 amino acids. Trimming took off 5 bases at V and 0 bases at J, with 15 bases between the two ends. CDR3 residues: CASSKGAKRSTDTQYF. CDR3 DNA: TGTGCCAGCAGCAAGGGCGCCAAGCGGAGCACAGATACGCAGTATTTT. The full variable domain, in which reference TRBV7-3 and TRBJ2-3 provide the parts outside the CDR3, is GAGVSQTPSNKVTEKGKYVELRCDPISGHTALYWYRQSLGQGPEFLIYFQGTGAADDSGLPNDRFFAVRPEGSVSTLKIQRTERGDSAVYLCASSKGAKRSTDTQYFGPGTRLTVL.

This clonotype has just a few counts. The J gene is TRBJ1-6, the V gene TRBV19; D ambiguous. Trimming removed 3 bases at V and 4 bases at J, with 10 bases between. The CDR3 is 15 residues long. The germline V gene encodes CDR1 LNHDA and CDR2 SQIVND (reference sequence). The chain's CDR3 is CASSIHSLYNSPLHF. The CDR3, as DNA: TGTGCCAGTAGTATTCACAGCTTGTATAATTCACCCCTCCACTTT.

V is TRBV3-1 and J is TRBJ2-7, with 12 bases lining up with TRBD2. Germline CDR1 is LGHDT and CDR2 is YNNKEL (reference sequence). This CDR3 contains 17 residues. The V gene end was trimmed by 0 bases and the J gene end by 2 bases; junction bases not matched to a gene: 5. CDR3 bases: TGTGCCAGCAGCCAAGAGTCGACTAGCGGGGGAGCCTACGAGCAGTACTTC. This gives the protein CASSQESTSGGAYEQYF.

This chain connects TRBV5-1 to TRBJ2-5; TRBD2 is a possible D gene (5 bases). Trimming took 0 bases from V and 5 from J, leaving 14 bases between them. The CDR3 contains 15 residues. Germline assignment: CDR1 SGHRS and CDR2 YFSETQ. The CDR3 DNA reads as TGCGCCAGCAGCTTGGGGACCACTAGAGTGGAGACCCAGTACTTC. Amino acids: CASSLGTTRVETQYF.

This clonotype showed up just a few times. V usage is TRBV18 and J usage is TRBJ2-6, with D possibly TRBD1 on 5 matching bases. CDR1 is KGHSH and CDR2 is LQKENI in the germline V gene. V was pared by 4 bases and J by 12 bases, with 16 bases between. The CDR3 runs 14 residues. The CDR3 here is CASSRDRKTAVLTF. The CDR3 DNA follows: TGTGCCAGCTCACGCGACAGAAAGACGGCCGTCCTGACTTTC.

This chain connects TRBV7-8 to TRBJ2-3, with 8 bases identical to TRBD2. The CDR3 consists of 16 residues. V shed 1 base, J shed 0 bases, and the junction held 3 bases outside the gene matches. Germline lookup yields CDR1 SGHVS and CDR2 FQNEAQ. CDR3 region: CASSLVPGGSTDTQYF. The CDR3 DNA follows: TGTGCCAGCAGCTTAGTCCCGGGGGGGAGCACAGATACGCAGTATTTT.